One TCR beta chain is described in this entry. This sample stems from a study of blood T cell repertoires in COVID-19. Study details: Acute and convalescent COVID-19 samples came from the United States, Italy and Spain. PBMCs, B-cell-depleted T cells, or T cells were the source of the cDNA or gDNA that made up the material.

Per the original methods: Reference gene primer amplification in the assay estimated nucleated cell counts. The protocol was immunoSEQ multiplex PCR, while the TCRdb copy is restricted to in-frame clones and leaves out a portion. Clone size and the V and J calls come from that table; the DNA yielded D and trimming. The table lists just over 95,000 clones, approximately 90% of them singletons. This TCR was recovered from a man aged 55 to 70 with acute or convalescent COVID-19. Source material: peripheral blood.

The CDR3 reads CASSIPRVSNQPQHF. CDR3 coding DNA: TGTGCCAGTAGTATCCCGAGGGTTAGCAATCAGCCCCAGCATTTT. The V and J genes are TRBV19 and TRBJ1-5; D gene unclear. The V end lost 3 bases, the J end lost 0 bases, and 9 bases lay between the germline ends. Germline CDR1 is LNHDA and CDR2 is SQIVND (reference sequence). The CDR3 is made up of 15 amino acids. The entire variable domain, with the rest obtained from reference TRBV19 and TRBJ1-5, is as follows: DGGITQSPKYLFRKEGQNVTLSCEQNLNHDAMYWYRQDPGQGLRLIYYSQIVNDFQKGDIAEGYSVSREKKESFPLTVTSAQKNPTAFYLCASSIPRVSNQPQHFGDGTRLSIL.